A single sample is the source of the 5 T cell receptor beta chains below, sequenced in a study of control samples from healthy donors and cancer patients. Assay used: immunoSEQ multiplex PCR; TCRdb lists only in-frame clones, some missing. In the table there are about 86,000 clones, 85% to 95% of which are singletons. The sample was blood. The receptors originated from a woman aged 18-29 years in good health.

The chain recombines TRBV24-1 with TRBJ2-5, with 9 bases that match TRBD1. J gave up 5 bases and V 4 bases, and 4 bases lay outside the gene matches. Germline CDR1 is KGHDR and CDR2 is SFDVKD. The length of the CDR3 is 14 residues. CDR3 DNA sequence: TGTGCCACCAGTGACCGAGGGACAGGGGAGACCCAGTACTTC. It translates to CATSDRGTGETQYF.

V usage is TRBV6-2 or TRBV6-3 and J usage is TRBJ1-5; 8 bases fit TRBD1. V dropped 3 bases and J dropped 7; count of bases not matched to a gene: 8. The CDR3 runs 15 residues. In germline, CDR1 is MNHEY, CDR2 SVGEGT. The CDR3 protein is CASSYGRGLYQPQHF. The CDR3, as DNA: TGTGCCAGCAGTTATGGCAGGGGGCTCTACCAGCCCCAGCATTTT.

This clone was seen only once. This sequence joins TRBV24-1 and TRBJ1-2, with a weak D call TRBD1 (5 bases). Germline CDR1 KGHDR, CDR2 SFDVKD. This CDR3 contains 15 residues. V dropped 4 bases and J dropped 2 bases, with 13 bases sitting between them. DNA of the CDR3: TGTGCCACCAGTGACCGGGACGGATTAAACTATGGCTACACCTTC. It translates to CATSDRDGLNYGYTF.

The V gene is TRBV6-5, the J gene TRBJ1-2, with a weak D call TRBD1 (6 bases). The V end was cut by 7 bases, the J end by 8 bases, with 20 bases between. Germline assignment: CDR1 MNHEY and CDR2 SVGAGI. This CDR3 is built from 14 residues. The CDR3 reads CASINTKGGGGYTF. The CDR3 DNA is TGTGCCAGCATAAATACAAAGGGGGGGGGCGGCTACACCTTC.

The J gene is TRBJ2-2, the V gene TRBV11-2; 8 nucleotides line up with TRBD2. The CDR3 has 15 residues. The V gene end was trimmed by 5 bases and the J gene end by 4 bases; junction bases not matched to a gene: 6. Germline-derived CDR1 and CDR2 are SGHAT and FQNNGV. The CDR3 protein is CASSPSAGATGELFF. CDR3 nucleotide sequence: TGTGCCAGCAGCCCATCAGCGGGGGCCACCGGGGAGCTGTTTTTT.